This T cell receptor (beta chain) is drawn from a study of CD8 T cells in ankylosing spondylitis. The study's findings and limits: Peripheral blood held disease-linked clones only at relatively low frequency, and these were CD8+. According to the report, clones linked to the disease were significantly enriched in matched synovial fluid samples taken from ankylosing spondylitis patients. Characteristic, it appeared, of ankylosing spondylitis blood was a TCR beta motif of roughly eight highly homologous variants.

The germline V and J ends were trimmed by 1 base and 1 base, with 4 bases remaining between them. The CDR3 is 14 residues long. Germline V gene lookup returns CDR1 SGHTA and CDR2 FQGNSA. This clonotype was counted at least ten times. Its target is not known. In making TCR beta libraries, quantitative 5'-RACE with molecular barcodes was used. TCRdb independently ran MiXCR on the 5' RACE reads; one entry per CDR3 protein. The sample carries approximately 250,000 distinct CDR3 sequences, 8% to 11% recorded once. This receptor was identified in a male donor with ankylosing spondylitis or in good health (not recorded which). The chain uses TRBV7-2 and TRBJ2-2; the D is unclear. Material for sequencing was blood, either unsorted or a sorted T cell fraction (not recorded which). CDR3 coding DNA: TGTGCCAGCAGCTTAGTACAGAACACCGGGGAGCTGTTTTTT. Translated, it gives CASSLVQNTGELFF.